Listed here are 30 T cell receptor beta chains from one sample, sequenced in a study of identical twins. TCRdb analysed the 5' RACE reads with MiXCR anew, one entry per CDR3 protein. The sample comprises fewer than 500,000 distinct CDR3 sequences, 24% of which are singletons, and 2.9% rests with the top ten. The same specimen was also included in a second study, on T cells expressing NK-cell markers.

Sequencing was done on a sample of CD4+ T cells sorted from blood. Receptors were obtained from a woman aged 18-35 years in good health.

The CDR3 region is CASSHAGTSYEQYF. CDR3 nucleotides: TGTGCCAGCAGCCACGCCGGGACTAGCTACGAGCAGTACTTC. The J gene is TRBJ2-7, the V gene TRBV3-1; 8 bases are a match to TRBD2. Germline V gives CDR1 LGHDT, CDR2 YNNKEL (reference sequence). J was trimmed by 3 bases and V by 3 bases; bases with no gene match: 4. The CDR3 covers 14 residues.

This clonotype has a handful of counts. This sequence joins TRBV6-5 and TRBJ2-2; TRBD2 aligns across 12 bases. The CDR3 is 18 amino acids. Trimming at V came to 2 bases and at J to 0 bases, leaving 4 bases not matched to a gene. The germline gives CDR1 MNHEY, CDR2 SVGAGI. DNA for the CDR3: TGTGCCAGCAGTTACACACTAGCGGGGGGCACGAACACCGGGGAGCTGTTTTTT. This sequence encodes CASSYTLAGGTNTGELFF.

This clonotype was observed a handful of times. The chain carries TRBV5-1 and TRBJ2-4; tentatively, D is TRBD1 or TRBD2 (5 bases each). V was cut by 0 bases and J by 14 bases, with 18 bases left in between. CDR3 size: 14 residues. Germline CDR1 SGHRS, CDR2 YFSETQ. CDR3 sequence reads: CASSLGHEGIVEYF. The CDR3 DNA sequence: TGCGCCAGCAGCTTGGGTCATGAGGGGATTGTTGAGTACTTC.

V and J are TRBV16 and TRBJ2-7; D is perhaps TRBD1 (7 bases). Trimming took off 3 bases at V and 9 bases at J, with 18 bases between the two ends. Germline V gives CDR1 KGHSY, CDR2 FQNENV. CDR3 size: 14 residues. DNA for the CDR3: TGTGCCAGCAGCCAGGTGGCAGGGGGGCATGTGCAGTACTTC. Translation: CASSQVAGGHVQYF.

This clonotype was seen only a few times. The CDR3, as DNA: TGTGCCAGCAGGCCGGGACTAGCGGGAGCTACGCAGTATTTT. Translated, it gives CASRPGLAGATQYF. V and J are TRBV2 and TRBJ2-3; 14 bases are shared with TRBD2. CDR1 SNHLY and CDR2 FYNNEI come from the germline V gene. Unmatched junction bases numbered 4, after V lost 6 bases and J lost 8 bases. The CDR3 length is 14 residues.

This clonotype was recorded a few times. The chain couples TRBV7-2 to TRBJ2-1; weak D call: TRBD1 (5 bases). V lost 3 bases and J lost 9, with 18 bases in between. This CDR3 comprises 15 residues. The germline gives CDR1 SGHTA, CDR2 FQGNSA. Here the CDR3 reads CASSFSSGRSPEQFF. The CDR3 DNA is TGTGCCAGCAGCTTTTCATCAGGGCGATCCCCTGAGCAGTTCTTC.

The J gene is TRBJ1-3, the V gene TRBV7-2; D not certain. Germline V gene sequence: CDR1 SGHTA, CDR2 FQGNSA. This CDR3 spans 11 amino acids. Trimming pared 11 bases from V and 4 bases from J, leaving 9 bases between. CDR3 residues: CAQELGNTIYF. DNA of the CDR3: TGTGCCCAAGAGCTGGGAAACACCATATATTTT.

For this clonotype: Germline and junction disagree at one end, which may indicate a read error. The chain links TRBV7-7 to TRBJ2-1; D tentatively reads TRBD1 or TRBD2 (6 bases each). Germline loops: CDR1 SSHAT, CDR2 FNYEAQ (reference sequence). The CDR3 runs 15 residues. The CDR3 loop is CASSSATGAHNEQFF. DNA of the CDR3: TGTGCTAGCAGCTCCGCCACGGGGGCGCACAATGAGCAGTTCTTC. The full variable domain, rest sourced from reference TRBV7-7 and TRBJ2-1, is GAGVSQSPRYKVTKRGQDVTLRCDPISSHATLYWYQQALGQGPEFLTYFNYEAQPDKSGLPSDRFSAERPEGSISTLTIQRTEQRDSAMYRCASSSATGAHNEQFFGPGTRLTVL.

This clonotype has just a few counts. The junction differs from germline at one of its ends, possibly a read error. This chain links TRBV20-1 with TRBJ2-5, with 8 bases that match TRBD2. This CDR3 region has 16 residues. Germline V lookup: CDR1 DFQATT, CDR2 SNEGSKA (reference sequence). The CDR3 spells CCARGASGQVQETQYF. The CDR3 DNA reads TGCTGTGCTAGAGGGGCTAGCGGGCAAGTCCAAGAGACCCAGTACTTC.

The V gene is TRBV29-1, the J gene TRBJ2-5, with 13 bases aligning to TRBD2. J was trimmed by 0 bases and V by 6 bases; bases with no gene match: 16. Germline V gives CDR1 SQVTM, CDR2 ANQGSEA. This CDR3 spans 19 amino acids. The CDR3 nucleotides are TGCAGCGTCGCCTCAGGACTAGCGGGAGAGGTAGGGTACCAAGAGACCCAGTACTTC. It yields the protein CSVASGLAGEVGYQETQYF.

The chain uses TRBV5-1 and TRBJ1-2, with D maybe TRBD1 (5 bases). There are 14 residues in the CDR3. V dropped 3 bases and J dropped 4 bases, with 13 bases sitting between them. CDR1 is SGHRS and CDR2 is YFSETQ in the germline V gene. The CDR3 bases are TGCGCCAGCAGCTATATGACAGCTCGCTATGGCTACACCTTC. Protein sequence: CASSYMTARYGYTF.

This clonotype showed up just a few times. The rearrangement links TRBV9 to TRBJ2-7, with D possibly matching TRBD2 (6 bases). Germline-derived CDR1 and CDR2 are SGDLS and YYNGEE. V was trimmed by 4 bases and J by 1 base, leaving 12 bases between them. The CDR3 is made up of 14 amino acids. The CDR3 region is CASSRGAGSYEQYF. The CDR3, as DNA: TGTGCCAGCAGCAGAGGTGCGGGGTCCTACGAGCAGTACTTC.

This clonotype has more than one count but fewer than ten. The chain has TRBV5-1 and TRBJ2-3; 7 positions match TRBD2. J was trimmed by 0 bases and V by 0 bases; bases with no gene match: 1. The CDR3 covers 15 residues. CDR1 is SGHRS and CDR2 is YFSETQ in the germline V gene. The CDR3 nucleotides read TGCGCCAGCAGCTTGGCTAGCGGTAGCACAGATACGCAGTATTTT. It codes for CASSLASGSTDTQYF. The full variable domain, with the rest looked up from reference TRBV5-1 and TRBJ2-3, is KAGVTQTPRYLIKTRGQQVTLSCSPISGHRSVSWYQQTPGQGLQFLFEYFSETQRNKGNFPGRFSGRQFSNSRSEMNVSTLELGDSALYLCASSLASGSTDTQYFGPGTRLTVL.

This clonotype was found a few times. The chain's CDR3 is CASSQGINQPQHF. The DNA of the CDR3 is TGTGCCAGCAGCCAAGGGATCAATCAGCCCCAGCATTTT. V is TRBV9 and J is TRBJ1-5, with D unclear. Germline values: CDR1 SGDLS, CDR2 YYNGEE. V dropped 4 bases and J dropped 3 bases, with 8 bases sitting between them. The length of the CDR3 is 13 residues.

The gene calls are TRBV5-1 and TRBJ2-4, with D unresolved. V shed 7 bases and J shed 7 bases, with 18 bases lying between them. This CDR3 is built from 14 residues. CDR1 SGHRS and CDR2 YFSETQ come from the germline V gene. CDR3 sequence reads: CASSLDQFNNIQYF. In nucleotides, the CDR3 is TGCGCCAGCTCGTTGGACCAGTTCAATAACATTCAGTACTTC.

This sequence joins TRBV5-1 and TRBJ2-3, with D hard to call. Germline CDR1 reads SGHRS; CDR2 reads YFSETQ. The CDR3 runs to 14 residues. Trimming took 1 base from V and 5 from J, leaving 11 bases between them. The CDR3: CASSLSRNRDTQYF. In DNA form, the CDR3 reads TGCGCCAGCAGCTTGTCCCGAAACCGAGATACGCAGTATTTT.

The V and J genes are TRBV20-1 and TRBJ1-1, with 10 bases lining up with TRBD1. The CDR3 is 15 residues long. Germline CDR1 is DFQATT and CDR2 is SNEGSKA (reference sequence). The ends lost 6 bases at V and 5 bases at J; junction bases unmatched: 12. CDR3 DNA sequence: TGCAGTGCCGCTAGGGACAGGGGATATAATACTGAAGCTTTCTTT. Residues: CSAARDRGYNTEAFF.

This clonotype was seen only a few times. J is TRBJ2-7 and V is TRBV12-3 or TRBV12-4; perhaps TRBD1 as D (6 bases). The CDR3 contains 14 residues. Trimming left V 4 bases short and J 2 bases short, with 12 bases between. The CDR3 reads CASSWTGGPYEQYF. CDR3 in DNA: TGTGCCAGCAGTTGGACTGGGGGCCCCTACGAGCAGTACTTC.

This clonotype was seen only a few times. The chain has TRBV20-1 and TRBJ1-1; D possibly corresponds to TRBD1 (6 bases). Deletions cut 5 bases from V and 6 bases from J, with 19 bases between. Germline V CDR1 and CDR2: DFQATT, SNEGSKA (reference sequence). CDR3 length: 14 residues. The CDR3 sequence: CSAVQGRLGAEAFF. CDR3 in DNA: TGCAGTGCTGTTCAGGGGAGGCTGGGGGCTGAAGCTTTCTTT.

This clonotype was picked up a small number of times. This chain links TRBV11-2 with TRBJ2-7; D possibly corresponds to TRBD2 (6 bases). Germline CDR1 and CDR2: SGHAT and FQNNGV. V lost 5 bases to trimming and J lost 3 bases, with 17 bases between them. The length of the CDR3 is 15 residues. The CDR3 DNA follows: TGTGCCAGCAGCCCGGGAGACTCTTCAAACTACGAGCAGTACTTC. It is translated as CASSPGDSSNYEQYF. Looking up the rest from reference TRBV11-2 and TRBJ2-7 gives the full variable domain: EAGVAQSPRYKIIEKRQSVAFWCNPISGHATLYWYQQILGQGPKLLIQFQNNGVVDDSQLPKDRFSAERLKGVDSTLKIQPAKLEDSAVYLCASSPGDSSNYEQYFGPGTRLTVT.

This clonotype was detected only once. The CDR3 DNA is TGCGCCAGCAGCCCAGTCGGGGGGGCGGCCAACGTCCTGACTTTC. Its translation is CASSPVGGAANVLTF. This chain uses TRBV5-1 with TRBJ2-6, with 8 bases aligning to TRBD2. J lost 6 bases, V lost 4 bases, and 6 bases had no gene match. Germline V gene data show CDR1 as SGHRS and CDR2 as YFSETQ. This CDR3 spans 15 amino acids.

Worth noting for this clonotype: A much bigger clone sits one base away, suggesting this may be a read error. V is TRBV7-2 and J is TRBJ2-7; D ambiguous. V gave up 1 base and J gave up 2 bases, with 9 bases separating them. Germline loops: CDR1 SGHTA, CDR2 FQGNSA. CDR3 length equals 14 residues. This CDR3 is CASSLGTAPYEQYF. CDR3 DNA: TGTGCCAGCAGCTTAGGGACGGCCCCCTACGAGCAGTACTTC. The full variable domain, rest sourced from reference TRBV7-2 and TRBJ2-7, is GAGVSQSPSNKVTEKGKDVELRCDPISGHTALYWYRQSLGQGLEFLIYFQGNSAPDKSGLPSDRFSAERTGGSVSTLTIQRTQQEDSAVYLCASSLGTAPYEQYFGPGTRLTVT.

The chain couples TRBV18 to TRBJ2-7, with TRBD2 identical over 11 bases. Germline loops: CDR1 KGHSH, CDR2 LQKENI. There are 15 residues in the CDR3. The trim removed 2 bases at V and 3 bases at J, leaving 3 bases unmatched. The CDR3: CASSPRTSGFYEQYF. CDR3 coding DNA: TGTGCCAGCTCACCAAGGACTAGCGGGTTCTACGAGCAGTACTTC.

This chain uses TRBV20-1 with TRBJ2-1, with 10 positions matching TRBD1. CDR1 is DFQATT, CDR2 SNEGSKA, per germline (reference sequence). This CDR3 is built from 16 residues. The trim removed 3 bases at V and 2 bases at J, leaving 7 bases unmatched. The CDR3 DNA is TGCAGTGCTAGTCTAGGGACAGGGGCTACCTACAATGAGCAGTTCTTC. This codes for CSASLGTGATYNEQFF.

The chain is built from TRBV6-5 and TRBJ1-2; D is unresolved. CDR3 size: 13 residues. The V gene's germline CDR1 is MNHEY and CDR2 SVGAGI. Trimming removed 2 bases from V and 6 bases from J, with 10 bases in between. CDR3 in DNA: TGTGCCAGCAGTTACAGAACAGCCCATGGCTACACCTTC. Protein product: CASSYRTAHGYTF.

This clonotype has only a few counts. V usage is TRBV12-3 or TRBV12-4 and J usage is TRBJ1-4, with D hard to call. Trimming took off 0 bases at V and 8 bases at J, with 7 bases between the two ends. The CDR3 extends over 13 amino acids. The CDR3 DNA sequence: TGTGCCAGCAGTTTAGCGGAAACAGAAAAACTGTTTTTT. Its protein is CASSLAETEKLFF.

DNA of the CDR3: TGCAGTGCTAGTCGCCTCCTTATTAGGACTAGCGGGAGACTGGCGGATGAGCAGTTCTTC. Its protein product is CSASRLLIRTSGRLADEQFF. V is TRBV20-1 and J is TRBJ2-1; 13 bases are shared with TRBD2. The germline V gene has CDR1 DFQATT and CDR2 SNEGSKA (reference sequence). CDR3 length equals 20 residues. With 3 bases clipped from V and 8 bases from J, the junction kept 22 bases outside the gene matches.

The V and J genes are TRBV2 and TRBJ2-1; 8 bases match TRBD1. From germline, CDR1 is SNHLY and CDR2 FYNNEI. The CDR3 is 17 amino acids. V lost 2 bases to trimming and J lost 2 bases; unmatched junction nucleotides: 8. The CDR3 region has the DNA TGTGCCAGCAGTGAACCTGAGACAGGGGACCCCTACAATGAGCAGTTCTTC. Translating gives CASSEPETGDPYNEQFF.

The gene calls are TRBV7-9 and TRBJ2-3, with 9 bases that match TRBD2. This CDR3 is built from 17 residues. The trim removed 4 bases at V and 5 bases at J, leaving 13 bases unmatched. Germline-derived CDR1 and CDR2 are SEHNR and FQNEAQ (reference sequence). CDR3 nucleotide sequence: TGTGCCAGCAGCTCTACAAAGGCGGGGGGGAATATAGATACGCAGTATTTT. This codes for CASSSTKAGGNIDTQYF.

This clonotype was counted at least ten times. V gene TRBV7-8 combines with J gene TRBJ2-5; D is possibly TRBD2 (5 bases). Germline V gene lookup returns CDR1 SGHVS and CDR2 FQNEAQ. This CDR3 contains 14 residues. V was shortened by 2 bases and J by 3 bases, with 10 bases between the two germline ends. This CDR3 reads CASSLSTGKETQYF. The CDR3 nucleotides are TGTGCCAGCAGCTTAAGCACGGGGAAAGAGACCCAGTACTTC.